The 21 T cell receptor beta chains listed next were all sequenced from one sample in a study of blood T cell repertoires in COVID-19. Some clones are missing from TCRdb's copy, which holds only in-frame ones; the method was immunoSEQ multiplex PCR. The sample lists some 160,000 clones; approximately 80% were seen once. The sequenced sample consisted of PBMCs or T cells enriched from blood (not recorded which). Every receptor here comes from a woman between 45 and 65 years old who had recovered from COVID-19.

This chain joins TRBV28 and TRBJ2-5, with D possibly matching TRBD2 (5 bases). Per germline, CDR1 MDHEN and CDR2 SYDVKM. V dropped 3 bases and J dropped 7 bases, with 9 bases sitting between them. The CDR3 is 12 residues long. CDR3 residues: CASSFNRGTQYF. The DNA of the CDR3 is TGTGCCAGCAGTTTCAATCGGGGGACCCAGTACTTC.

The V gene is TRBV25-1, the J gene TRBJ2-5; possibly TRBD2 for D (6 bases). This CDR3 region has 14 residues. Trimming stripped 5 bases from V and 4 bases from J, with 14 bases between. Per germline, CDR1 MGHDK and CDR2 SYGVNS. The DNA of the CDR3 is TGTGCCAGCAGTTCGCCCGGGAGATCAGAGACCCAGTACTTC. It specifies CASSSPGRSETQYF.

This chain links TRBV7-2 with TRBJ2-3; D unclear. Germline CDR1 and CDR2: SGHTA and FQGNSA. The V and J ends lost 5 bases and 7 bases respectively, with 7 bases between them. CDR3 size: 11 residues. This CDR3 is CASSGPNTQYF. CDR3 in DNA: TGTGCCAGCAGCGGGCCCAATACGCAGTATTTT.

The CDR3 region is CASSLAGGTGNYTF. The CDR3 DNA reads TGTGCCAGCAGCTTAGCTGGGGGGACGGGGAACTACACCTTC. The chain links TRBV7-9 to TRBJ1-2, with D possibly being TRBD1 (5 bases). The CDR3 is 14 residues long. The germline CDR1 and CDR2 sequences are SEHNR and FQNEAQ (reference sequence). Trimming removed 0 bases at V and 10 bases at J, with 15 bases between.

This clone was counted once. This rearrangement joins TRBV14 to TRBJ1-2, with D tentatively TRBD1 (6 bases). CDR1 is SGHDN and CDR2 is FVKESK in the germline V gene. Trimming shortened V by 1 base and J by 4 bases, and 10 bases separated the two germline ends. The CDR3 runs to 14 residues. CDR3 nucleotides: TGTGCCAGCAGCCAAGCGGGGGGGCCCTATGGCTACACCTTC. This gives the protein CASSQAGGPYGYTF.

The V and J genes are TRBV25-1 and TRBJ1-2; maybe TRBD1 (5 bases). Deletions cut 1 base from V and 0 bases from J, with 9 bases between. The CDR3 is 15 amino acids. The germline CDR1 and CDR2 sequences are MGHDK and SYGVNS. For the CDR3, the DNA is TGTGCCAGCAGTGAATCTCGGGGGGCTAACTATGGCTACACCTTC. Protein: CASSESRGANYGYTF.

The chain recombines TRBV19 with TRBJ1-3; D may be TRBD1 (5 bases). CDR1 and CDR2 (germline): LNHDA, SQIVND (reference sequence). The CDR3 spans 14 residues. The germline V and J ends were trimmed by 6 bases and 2 bases, with 11 bases remaining between them. Here the CDR3 DNA reads TGTGCCAGTAGCCCCGGACATACTGGAAACACCATATATTTT. Translation: CASSPGHTGNTIYF.

Only one count was recorded for this clone. At one boundary the junction diverges from the germline segment, which might be a read error. The chain recombines TRBV12-3 or TRBV12-4 with TRBJ1-1, with 7 nucleotides matching TRBD1. The CDR3 consists of 13 residues. CDR3 in DNA: TGTGCCAGCAGCCTCAACCCTCGACAGGGTGGGGTTTTC. Protein sequence: CASSLNPRQGGVF.

J is TRBJ2-7 and V is TRBV6-5; tentatively, D is TRBD2 (6 bases). There are 15 residues in the CDR3. The germline V and J ends were trimmed by 2 bases and 0 bases, with 11 bases remaining between them. Germline V gives CDR1 MNHEY, CDR2 SVGAGI. CDR3 in amino acids: CASSYRTTYSYEQYF. The DNA of the CDR3 is TGTGCCAGCAGTTACCGGACTACCTACTCCTACGAGCAGTACTTC.

This rearrangement joins TRBV18 to TRBJ2-2; weak D call: TRBD1 (6 bases). This CDR3 contains 15 residues. The germline V and J ends were trimmed by 4 bases and 2 bases, with 11 bases remaining between them. The germline CDR1 and CDR2 sequences are KGHSH and LQKENI. The CDR3 sequence: CASSRAGANTGELFF. CDR3 nucleotides: TGTGCCAGCTCACGGGCAGGGGCAAACACCGGGGAGCTGTTTTTT.

Of note for this clone: Other DNA sequences from this sample encode an identical CDR3 as well. The chain recombines TRBV7-9 with TRBJ2-1; D may be TRBD1 (7 bases). Deletions cut 2 bases from V and 8 bases from J, with 13 bases between. Germline V gene lookup returns CDR1 SEHNR and CDR2 FQNEAQ (reference sequence). This CDR3 is 14 amino acids long. Here the CDR3 reads CASSLSGGLDEQFF. The CDR3 DNA follows: TGTGCCAGCAGCTTATCAGGGGGGCTCGATGAGCAGTTCTTC.

The chain joins TRBV9 to TRBJ2-6, with TRBD1 identical over 8 bases. In germline, CDR1 is SGDLS, CDR2 YYNGEE. There are 16 residues in the CDR3. V was pared by 3 bases and J by 2 bases, with 4 bases of the junction left unmatched. The CDR3 bases are TGTGCCAGCAGCGCCGGACAGGGCGCTGGGGCCAACGTCCTGACTTTC. It is translated as CASSAGQGAGANVLTF.

The chain employs TRBV5-6 and TRBJ2-2; 8 bases map to TRBD2. The CDR3 is 16 residues long. V lost 0 bases to trimming and J lost 4 bases; unmatched junction nucleotides: 5. The germline gives CDR1 SGHDT, CDR2 YYEEEE. The CDR3 spells CASSLVSSGSTGELFF. In DNA, the CDR3 is TGTGCCAGCAGCTTGGTATCTAGCGGGTCCACCGGGGAGCTGTTTTTT.

The J gene is TRBJ1-2, the V gene TRBV5-8, with D tentatively TRBD1 (6 bases). The CDR3 sequence is 16 residues long. V lost 1 base and J lost 14, with 27 bases in between. Germline CDR1 SGHTS, CDR2 YDEGEE. CDR3 loop: CASSLRAGVRPVADTF. In DNA form, the CDR3 reads TGTGCCAGCAGCTTGCGGGCAGGGGTACGACCAGTGGCGGATACCTTC.

V is TRBV11-1 and J is TRBJ2-7; perhaps TRBD2 as D (7 bases). Trimming cost V 5 bases and J 3 bases, with 20 bases left between them. The V gene's germline CDR1 is SGHAT and CDR2 FQDESV (reference sequence). This CDR3 contains 16 residues. CDR3 bases: TGTGCCAGCAGCCCGAAGGGGGGGTCTCTTTTCTACGAGCAGTACTTC. This sequence encodes CASSPKGGSLFYEQYF.

V usage is TRBV7-9 and J usage is TRBJ1-1; D remains unclear. The CDR3 consists of 12 residues. Between the trimmed V and J ends, which lost 5 bases and 4 bases, there was a span of 8 bases. Germline CDR1 SEHNR, CDR2 FQNEAQ (reference sequence). CDR3 sequence (DNA): TGTGCCAGCAGCCCCCGGGGCACTGAAGCTTTCTTT. Protein: CASSPRGTEAFF.

V is TRBV12-3 or TRBV12-4 and J is TRBJ1-4; possibly TRBD1 for D (5 bases). V dropped 4 bases and J dropped 8 bases, with 11 bases sitting between them. This CDR3 is built from 13 residues. CDR3 coding DNA: TGTGCCAGCAGTTACCAGGGAGGAGAAAAACTGTTTTTT. Translating gives CASSYQGGEKLFF.

This rearrangement joins TRBV7-2 to TRBJ2-1; D not certain. CDR3 length: 13 amino acids. Trimming cost V 3 bases and J 6 bases, with 9 bases left between them. From germline, CDR1 is SGHTA and CDR2 FQGNSA. CDR3 sequence (DNA): TGTGCCAGCAGCTTTCGTACAGTCAATGAGCAGTTCTTC. Translating it yields CASSFRTVNEQFF. Full variable domain (remainder filled in from reference TRBV7-2 and TRBJ2-1): GAGVSQSPSNKVTEKGKDVELRCDPISGHTALYWYRQSLGQGLEFLIYFQGNSAPDKSGLPSDRFSAERTGGSVSTLTIQRTQQEDSAVYLCASSFRTVNEQFFGPGTRLTVL.

The chain is built from TRBV6-5 and TRBJ1-5, with no clear D. From germline, CDR1 is MNHEY and CDR2 SVGAGI. This CDR3 spans 14 amino acids. V was trimmed by 5 bases and J by 4 bases, leaving 12 bases between them. CDR3 region: CASSPGSTNQPQHF. The CDR3 bases are TGTGCCAGCAGTCCCGGGTCCACAAATCAGCCCCAGCATTTT.

The chain combines TRBV3-1 (or the pseudogene TRBV3-2) with TRBJ1-4; TRBD1 matches at 7 bases. The V and J ends lost 5 bases and 11 bases, in that order; junction bases with no gene match: 5. This CDR3 comprises 12 residues. The germline gives CDR1 LGHDT, CDR2 YNNKEL (reference sequence). This CDR3 is CASSGDREKLFF. The CDR3 DNA reads as TGTGCCAGCAGCGGAGACAGGGAGAAACTGTTTTTT.

The J gene is TRBJ1-3, the V gene TRBV4-1; 10 nucleotides align to TRBD1. The germline gives CDR1 MGHRA, CDR2 YSYEKL. The ends lost 3 bases at V and 2 bases at J; junction bases unmatched: 4. The CDR3 is 16 amino acids. The CDR3 protein is CASSHRGTGAGNTIYF. The CDR3 nucleotides are TGCGCCAGCAGCCACCGCGGGACAGGGGCTGGAAACACCATATATTTT.